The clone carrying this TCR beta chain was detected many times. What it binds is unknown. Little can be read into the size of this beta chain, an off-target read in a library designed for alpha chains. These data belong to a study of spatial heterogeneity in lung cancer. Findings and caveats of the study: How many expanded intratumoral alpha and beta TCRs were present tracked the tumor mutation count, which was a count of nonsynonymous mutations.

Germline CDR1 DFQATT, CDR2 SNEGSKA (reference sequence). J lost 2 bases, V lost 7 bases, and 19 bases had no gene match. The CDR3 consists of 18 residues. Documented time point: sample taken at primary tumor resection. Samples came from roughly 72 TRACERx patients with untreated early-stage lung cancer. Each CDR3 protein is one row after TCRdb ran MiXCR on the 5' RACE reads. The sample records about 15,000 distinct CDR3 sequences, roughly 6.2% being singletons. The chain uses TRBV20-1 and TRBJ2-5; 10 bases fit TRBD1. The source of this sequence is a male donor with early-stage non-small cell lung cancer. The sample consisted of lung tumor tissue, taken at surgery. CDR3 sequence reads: CSVSTLFDRGRGQETQYF. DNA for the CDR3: TGCAGTGTCTCCACCCTATTCGACAGGGGGCGCGGACAAGAGACCCAGTACTTC.